The 13 T cell receptor beta chains reported below all come from one sample, sequenced in a study of technical replicates of blood from a few donors. The assay was immunoSEQ multiplex PCR, and TCRdb's table has in-frame clones only and misses some. This sample has roughly 71,000 clones, with 80% to 95% found just once. Material: T cells isolated from PBMCs. The receptor source for this set is a human donor in good health.

This chain joins TRBV4-1 and TRBJ2-1; D remains ambiguous. Germline CDR1 and CDR2: MGHRA and YSYEKL. The CDR3 has 12 amino acids. Trimming took 1 base from V and 4 from J, leaving 2 bases between them. CDR3 protein: CASSQAYNEQFF. Here the CDR3 DNA reads TGCGCCAGCAGCCAAGCTTACAATGAGCAGTTCTTC.

As regards this clone: The sample carries other DNA sequences with the same CDR3. V gene TRBV4-3 combines with J gene TRBJ2-7; maybe TRBD1 (5 bases). With 0 bases removed from V and 0 bases from J, the gap between germline ends came to 6 bases. The length of the CDR3 is 14 residues. The germline CDR1 and CDR2 sequences are LGHNA and YSLEER. The CDR3 loop reads CASSQDRASYEQYF. The CDR3 region has the DNA TGCGCCAGCAGCCAAGACAGGGCCTCCTACGAGCAGTACTTC.

V usage is TRBV5-1 and J usage is TRBJ1-5; 12 nucleotides agree with TRBD1. Losses at the gene ends were 0 bases for V and 1 base for J; bases not matched to a gene: 8. The CDR3 is made up of 19 amino acids. The germline gives CDR1 SGHRS, CDR2 YFSETQ. This CDR3 reads CASSLGAGTGGSSNQPQHF. DNA of the CDR3: TGCGCCAGCAGCTTGGGGGCCGGGACAGGGGGCTCGAGCAATCAGCCCCAGCATTTT.

V usage is TRBV2 and J usage is TRBJ2-5; D not certain. V lost 3 bases and J 9 bases, leaving 5 bases between the germline ends. Germline V lookup: CDR1 SNHLY, CDR2 FYNNEI. This CDR3 is 10 amino acids long. Here the CDR3 DNA reads TGTGCCAGCAGTGACTACTCCCAGTACTTC. Translation: CASSDYSQYF.

In this sample, this clone turned up once. The chain couples TRBV11-2 to TRBJ2-7; possible D gene TRBD2, 6 bases. The germline V gene encodes CDR1 SGHAT and CDR2 FQNNGV. The CDR3 is made up of 13 amino acids. V shed 5 bases and J shed 7 bases, with 15 bases lying between them. CDR3 bases: TGTGCCAGCAGCCTGCCCGGAGGGTGGGAGCAGTACTTC. It codes for CASSLPGGWEQYF.

The DNA of the CDR3 is TGTGCCAGCAGCCCCCGAGGCGGGGCCTTCGGCGGGGAGCTGTTTTTT. Its translation: CASSPRGGAFGGELFF. The J gene is TRBJ2-2, the V gene TRBV5-8; tentative D call: TRBD2 (6 bases). With 4 bases removed from V and 7 bases from J, the gap between germline ends came to 20 bases. The V gene's germline CDR1 is SGHTS and CDR2 YDEGEE. The CDR3 has 16 amino acids.

The chain links TRBV13 to TRBJ2-3, with 11 nucleotides matching TRBD2. V lost 7 bases to trimming and J lost 3 bases; unmatched junction nucleotides: 9. The CDR3 totals 16 residues. In germline, CDR1 is PRHDT, CDR2 FYEKMQ (reference sequence). CDR3 DNA sequence: TGTGCCAGCACTAATACTAGCGGGAGCACAACAGATACGCAGTATTTT. Translated, it gives CASTNTSGSTTDTQYF.

The gene calls are TRBV15 and TRBJ2-2; D uncertain. Germline V gene data show CDR1 as LNHNV and CDR2 as YYDKDF (reference sequence). The CDR3 extends over 14 amino acids. V shed 0 bases and J shed 7 bases, with 9 bases lying between them. The CDR3 sequence is CATSRDNENGELFF. CDR3 DNA: TGTGCCACCAGCAGAGATAATGAGAACGGGGAGCTGTTTTTT.

The chain combines TRBV5-1 with TRBJ2-7, with D possibly matching TRBD2 (5 bases). Trimming took 0 bases from V and 4 from J, leaving 17 bases between them. CDR1 and CDR2 (germline): SGHRS, YFSETQ. CDR3 length: 16 residues. CDR3 protein: CASSLDMSLRVYEQYF. CDR3 nucleotides: TGCGCCAGCAGCTTGGATATGAGTTTGCGGGTATACGAGCAGTACTTC.

The chain couples TRBV2 to TRBJ2-3; maybe TRBD2 (5 bases). Germline CDR1 is SNHLY and CDR2 is FYNNEI. V lost 2 bases, J lost 3 bases, and 15 bases lay in between. There are 16 residues in the CDR3. The CDR3 nucleotides are TGTGCCAGCAGTGAATATCGTGGGAGTGAGACAGATACGCAGTATTTT. This translates into CASSEYRGSETDTQYF.

V and J are TRBV28 and TRBJ2-7; 7 bases agree with TRBD1. Germline loops: CDR1 MDHEN, CDR2 SYDVKM. Trimming cost V 6 bases and J 5 bases; bases outside gene matches: 7. The CDR3 is 13 amino acids. The chain's CDR3 is CASRRGQGNEQYF. The CDR3, as DNA: TGTGCCAGCAGAAGGGGGCAAGGGAACGAGCAGTACTTC.

The chain uses TRBV6-6 and TRBJ2-3; maybe TRBD1 (7 bases). The CDR3 contains 15 residues. V lost 5 bases and J 1 base, leaving 13 bases between the germline ends. Germline loops: CDR1 MNHNY, CDR2 SVGAGI (reference sequence). The CDR3 spells CASSGLTGGTDTQYF. The CDR3 nucleotides are TGTGCCAGCAGTGGACTAACAGGGGGCACAGATACGCAGTATTTT.

This clone was detected only once. This chain uses TRBV6-1 with TRBJ1-1; a weak D match, TRBD1 (6 bases). The V gene lost 3 bases and the J gene lost 6 bases, with 14 bases spanning the gap. There are 14 residues in the CDR3. Germline-derived CDR1 and CDR2 are MNHNS and SASEGT. The CDR3 DNA sequence: TGTGCCAGCAGTGAGGGGACATTTGTCGCTGAAGCTTTCTTT. The encoded protein is CASSEGTFVAEAFF.